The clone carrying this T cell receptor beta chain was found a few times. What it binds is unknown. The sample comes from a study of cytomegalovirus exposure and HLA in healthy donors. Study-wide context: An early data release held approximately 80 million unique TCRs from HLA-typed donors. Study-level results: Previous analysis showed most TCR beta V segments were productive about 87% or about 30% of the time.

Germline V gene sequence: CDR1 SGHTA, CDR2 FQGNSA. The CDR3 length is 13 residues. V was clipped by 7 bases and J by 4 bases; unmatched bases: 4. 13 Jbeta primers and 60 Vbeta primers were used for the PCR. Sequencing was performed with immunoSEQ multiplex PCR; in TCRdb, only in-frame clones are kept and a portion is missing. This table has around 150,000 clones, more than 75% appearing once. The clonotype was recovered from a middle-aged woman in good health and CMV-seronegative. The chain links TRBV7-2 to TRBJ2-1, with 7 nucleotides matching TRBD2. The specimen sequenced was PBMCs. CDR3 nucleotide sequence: TGTGCCAGCAACCTGGGACTATACAATGAGCAGTTCTTC. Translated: CASNLGLYNEQFF.